This is a list of T cell receptor beta chains from one sample in a study of blood T cells in healthy people across ages. TCRdb called the 5' RACE reads again in MiXCR, with one record for every CDR3 protein. Of around 1,700,000 distinct CDR3 sequences listed, about 30% were seen once; the top ten hold 7.7%. Sequencing input: blood. These receptor sequences come from a young woman in good health. Both conserved end residues are trimmed from each CDR3. The order of the fields is V gene, clone size, J gene, D gene, CDR3 length, CDR3 protein. D genes are given only for firm matches. Rows may omit the clone size; those that give it use once, few, many or a size class.

TRBV29-1	many	TRBJ1-2	.	12	SVEEGAYGYGYT
TRBV20-1	.	TRBJ2-7	.	12	SARDSLAGYEQY
TRBV12-3/TRBV12-4	.	TRBJ1-2	.	12	ASSAPGKIYGYT
TRBV20-1	.	TRBJ1-5	TRBD1	12	SAYPGTDNQPQH
TRBV7-9	few	.	.	17	ASRPTDRGGTSGTYEQY
TRBV18	.	TRBJ2-1	.	12	ASSLLAANNEQF
TRBV6-5	few	TRBJ1-2	TRBD1	12	ASSRTGEHYGYT
TRBV7-9	.	TRBJ1-6	TRBD1	12	ASSIGTENSPLH
TRBV6-5	.	TRBJ1-3	.	14	ASSPRRIWSGNTIY
TRBV29-1	.	TRBJ2-1	TRBD2	12	SHTRAGVVNEQF
TRBV29-1	many	TRBJ2-7	TRBD1	14	SVEDVPGQGAYEQY
TRBV9	.	TRBJ2-3	TRBD2	14	ASSVLQSGGANTQY
TRBV5-5	few	TRBJ2-1	TRBD2	14	ASSLSSGGGAYEQF
TRBV2	few	TRBJ2-5	TRBD1	10	ASRDRALGQY
TRBV12-3/TRBV12-4	few	TRBJ2-1	TRBD2	13	ASSVLAGGSNEQF
TRBV6-5	.	TRBJ2-1	TRBD1	13	ASKFGTGVYNEQF
TRBV7-9	.	TRBJ1-2	.	13	ASSPMDGRVYGYT
TRBV7-9	many	TRBJ2-4	TRBD2	15	ASSKGTSGSSKNIQY
TRBV28	few	TRBJ2-1	.	13	ASSYAGATYNEQF
TRBV12-3/TRBV12-4	.	TRBJ1-5	.	10	ASAWSNQPQH
TRBV7-2	.	TRBJ1-3	.	12	ASSTYYPGNTIY
TRBV2	few	TRBJ1-4	.	13	ASSQSRGINEKLF
TRBV19	few	TRBJ2-1	.	13	ASNRGGGVNNEQF
TRBV20-1	.	TRBJ2-5	TRBD1	12	SAQRTGGRNEQY
TRBV6-6	.	TRBJ2-4	TRBD1	12	ASRGQGNANIQY
TRBV10-2	once	TRBJ2-5	TRBD2	14	ASRLAGAPYQETQY
TRBV12-3/TRBV12-4	.	TRBJ1-3	TRBD1	14	ASSPDGQGSGNTIY
TRBV29-1	few	TRBJ2-1	.	12	SVEDPHSYNEQF
TRBV12-3/TRBV12-4	.	TRBJ1-5	.	12	ASSQTGRGQPQH
TRBV4-2	many	TRBJ2-5	TRBD2	16	ASSQDSGLAGGEETQY
TRBV27	.	TRBJ2-1	.	13	ASSSPLRGGNEQF
TRBV21-1	few	TRBJ1-2	.	11	ASTPSRGLGYT
TRBV7-2	many	TRBJ2-1	.	13	ASSLAWGLGNEQF
TRBV9	.	TRBJ2-1	TRBD2	13	ASSPDSGGANEQF
TRBV5-1	.	TRBJ1-2	.	13	ASSLDAGQNYGYT
TRBV5-1	.	TRBJ2-3	.	12	ASSLSQSADTQY
TRBV28	.	TRBJ2-1	TRBD2	14	ASSPSGGTPYNEQF
TRBV24-1	few	TRBJ2-5	.	14	ATSAGQYRSKETQY
TRBV15	.	TRBJ2-6	.	14	ATSPSGRSGANVLT
TRBV7-2	few	TRBJ2-5	.	12	ANSFVDGGETQY
TRBV5-5	many	TRBJ2-3	TRBD2	14	ASSLGGRFLADTQY
TRBV20-1	.	TRBJ2-3	.	13	SASEVLRSSDTQY
TRBV5-5	.	TRBJ2-5	.	9	ASSLEDAQY
TRBV11-2	few	TRBJ1-1	.	13	ASSKATGWNTEAF
TRBV5-1	.	TRBJ2-2	TRBD1	12	ASIDRVNTGELF
TRBV24-1	.	TRBJ2-1	TRBD1	12	ATSDLTGWSEQF
TRBV6-5	many	TRBJ2-6	.	11	ASSYSGANVLT
TRBV28	many	TRBJ2-7	.	9	ASSSPREQY
TRBV29-1	many	TRBJ2-5	.	14	SVEAGTTGPQETQY
TRBV18	.	TRBJ1-6	TRBD1	12	ASRQTGEYSPLH
TRBV3-1	few	TRBJ1-1	.	11	ASRGQGWFEAF